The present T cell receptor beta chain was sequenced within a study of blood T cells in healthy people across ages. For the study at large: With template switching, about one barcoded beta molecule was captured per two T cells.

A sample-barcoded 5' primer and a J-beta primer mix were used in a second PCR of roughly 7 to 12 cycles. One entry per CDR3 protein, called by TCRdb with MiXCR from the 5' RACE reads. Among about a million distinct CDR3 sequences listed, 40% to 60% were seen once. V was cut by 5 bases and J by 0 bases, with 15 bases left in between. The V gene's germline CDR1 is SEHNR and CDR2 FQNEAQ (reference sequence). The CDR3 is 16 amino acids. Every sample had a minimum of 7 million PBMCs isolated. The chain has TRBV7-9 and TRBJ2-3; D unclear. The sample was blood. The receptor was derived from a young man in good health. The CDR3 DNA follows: TGTGCCAGCAGCCCAAACCCGAGCTGGAGCACAGATACGCAGTATTTT. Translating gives CASSPNPSWSTDTQYF.